The 32 T cell receptor beta chains reported below all come from one sample, sequenced in a study of beta chain features in type 1 diabetes. Every isolated RNA sample was fully reverse transcribed, so sequencing captured expressed TCRB transcripts. Data came from immunoSEQ multiplex PCR; TCRdb stores just in-frame clones and leaves some out. The table includes fewer than 900,000 clones, roughly 16% detected once. Sequenced input: naive CD4+ T cells from blood. These TCRs come from a woman in her late teens or twenties in good health.

The chain employs TRBV28 and TRBJ2-3; D is unclear. The CDR3 covers 12 residues. Trimming removed 7 bases at V and 6 bases at J, with 11 bases between. Germline V gene lookup returns CDR1 MDHEN and CDR2 SYDVKM. The CDR3 DNA reads TGTGCCAGCACCCAGTCAGCGGATACGCAGTATTTT. Protein: CASTQSADTQYF.

Only a few counts were recorded for this clone. The chain carries TRBV7-2 and TRBJ2-6; 9 bases fit TRBD2. Germline V lookup: CDR1 SGHTA, CDR2 FQGNSA. The CDR3 extends over 18 amino acids. The V gene end was trimmed by 0 bases and the J gene end by 1 base; junction bases not matched to a gene: 4. The CDR3 here is CASSLAYLAGSGANVLTF. The CDR3 nucleotides read TGTGCCAGCAGCTTAGCCTATCTAGCGGGGTCTGGGGCCAACGTCCTGACTTTC.

The chain has TRBV5-4 and TRBJ2-7; TRBD2 might be the D (5 bases). Germline CDR1 SGHNT, CDR2 YYREEE (reference sequence). The CDR3 consists of 15 residues. V gave up 0 bases and J gave up 0 bases, with 10 bases separating them. In DNA, the CDR3 is TGTGCCAGCAGCTTGGACGGCGGGCTCTCCTACGAGCAGTACTTC. Amino acid sequence: CASSLDGGLSYEQYF.

This chain uses TRBV19 with TRBJ2-1; the D is unclear. CDR1 LNHDA and CDR2 SQIVND come from the germline V gene (reference sequence). The V and J ends lost 4 bases and 3 bases respectively, with 16 bases between them. The CDR3 has 16 residues. The CDR3: CASSTIRTVNYNEQFF. The CDR3 DNA reads TGTGCCAGTAGTACCATCCGAACAGTGAACTACAATGAGCAGTTCTTC.

This chain joins TRBV6-1 and TRBJ2-4; D unresolved. There are 14 residues in the CDR3. Germline assignment: CDR1 MNHNS and CDR2 SASEGT. Trimming took 6 bases from V and 0 from J, leaving 9 bases between them. The CDR3 DNA reads as TGTGCCAGCAGAACAAGGACAGCCAAAAACATTCAGTACTTC. It translates to CASRTRTAKNIQYF.

J is TRBJ2-2 and V is TRBV19, with 7 bases aligning to TRBD1. The length of the CDR3 is 15 residues. With V trimmed by 10 bases and J by 1 base, 9 bases remained unmatched. Per the germline V gene, CDR1 is LNHDA and CDR2 is SQIVND (reference sequence). The CDR3 DNA sequence: TGTGCCACGAGTACCAGACAGGGGAACACCGGGGAGCTGTTTTTT. Translated, it gives CATSTRQGNTGELFF.

For this clone: Within the sample, other DNA sequences also encode this same CDR3. The chain is built from TRBV7-9 and TRBJ2-3; no firm D call. V was shortened by 1 base and J by 4 bases, with 3 bases between the two germline ends. The germline gives CDR1 SEHNR, CDR2 FQNEAQ (reference sequence). The CDR3 is 12 amino acids. The CDR3 region is CASSLVADTQYF. In DNA form, the CDR3 reads TGTGCCAGCAGCTTAGTCGCAGATACGCAGTATTTT.

This clone was seen a few times. CDR3 coding DNA: TGTGCCAGCAGCTGGAAACGACTAGCGGGAAACACCGGGGAGCTGTTTTTT. It is translated as CASSWKRLAGNTGELFF. The V gene is TRBV7-2, the J gene TRBJ2-2, with 11 bases aligning to TRBD2. CDR3 length: 17 residues. Germline V gene data show CDR1 as SGHTA and CDR2 as FQGNSA. The junction had 6 bases not matched to a gene; V was cut back by 4 bases and J by 2 bases. Complete variable domain (other parts from reference TRBV7-2 and TRBJ2-2): GAGVSQSPSNKVTEKGKDVELRCDPISGHTALYWYRQSLGQGLEFLIYFQGNSAPDKSGLPSDRFSAERTGGSVSTLTIQRTQQEDSAVYLCASSWKRLAGNTGELFFGEGSRLTVL.

In its sample, this clone was seen a few times. The chain uses TRBV10-3 and TRBJ2-5, with TRBD2 matching 12 bases. This CDR3 contains 15 residues. CDR1 is ENHRY and CDR2 is SYGVKD in the germline V gene. With 8 bases clipped from V and 1 base from J, the junction kept 5 bases outside the gene matches. CDR3: CAISGLAGPQETQYF. Here the CDR3 DNA reads TGTGCCATCTCCGGACTAGCGGGACCCCAAGAGACCCAGTACTTC.

In this sample, this clone turned up once. V usage is TRBV6-6 and J usage is TRBJ2-1; 10 bases are shared with TRBD2. The CDR3 runs 14 residues. Trimming took 7 bases from V and 7 from J; bases not matched to a gene: 7. Germline CDR1 MNHNY, CDR2 SVGAGI (reference sequence). The CDR3 sequence is CASNSGRFNNEQFF. The CDR3 nucleotides are TGTGCCAGCAATAGCGGGAGGTTTAATAATGAGCAGTTCTTC.

This rearrangement joins TRBV27 to TRBJ1-2, with 7 bases matching TRBD1. J lost 2 bases, V lost 6 bases, and 3 bases had no gene match. Germline-derived CDR1 and CDR2 are MNHEY and SMNVEV (reference sequence). The CDR3 covers 13 residues. As DNA, the CDR3 is TGTGCCAGCAGACCGACAGGGAACTATGGCTACACCTTC. This gives the protein CASRPTGNYGYTF.

There are a few counts of this clone. The V and J genes are TRBV2 and TRBJ1-1; D is unresolved. Germline assignment: CDR1 SNHLY and CDR2 FYNNEI. CDR3 length: 12 amino acids. V was clipped by 4 bases and J by 4 bases, with 7 bases between them. As DNA, the CDR3 is TGTGCCAGCAGTGGTCGGGGCACTGAAGCTTTCTTT. Translating it yields CASSGRGTEAFF.

This clone showed up just a few times. This chain links TRBV29-1 with TRBJ1-2; possible D gene TRBD1, 6 bases. Germline V gene data show CDR1 as SQVTM and CDR2 as ANQGSEA. There are 12 residues in the CDR3. The V and J ends lost 4 bases and 4 bases respectively, with 10 bases between them. The CDR3 region is CSVGGGGYGYTF. Written as DNA, the CDR3 is TGCAGCGTTGGGGGAGGGGGCTATGGCTACACCTTC. Drawing the rest from reference TRBV29-1 and TRBJ1-2, the complete variable domain is SAVISQKPSRDICQRGTSLTIQCQVDSQVTMMFWYRQQPGQSLTLIATANQGSEATYESGFVIDKFPISRPNLTFSTLTVSNMSPEDSSIYLCSVGGGGYGYTFGSGTRLTVV.

This clone was detected a few times. The V and J genes are TRBV7-8 and TRBJ2-4, with 9 bases that match TRBD2. V was pared by 1 base and J by 1 base, with 2 bases of the junction left unmatched. This CDR3 has 16 amino acids. In germline, CDR1 is SGHVS, CDR2 FQNEAQ. CDR3 nucleotide sequence: TGTGCCAGCAGCTTAGAGAGCGGGAGGGCCAAAAACATTCAGTACTTC. Translating it yields CASSLESGRAKNIQYF. Based on the CDR3 plus reference TRBV7-8 and TRBJ2-4, the full variable domain is GAGVSQSPRYKVAKRGQDVALRCDPISGHVSLFWYQQALGQGPEFLTYFQNEAQLDKSGLPSDRFFAERPEGSVSTLKIQRTQQEDSAVYLCASSLESGRAKNIQYFGAGTRLSVL.

This chain joins TRBV6-5 and TRBJ1-2; D is uncertain. Between the trimmed V and J ends, which lost 2 bases and 4 bases, there was a span of 14 bases. This CDR3 spans 15 amino acids. Germline V gene lookup returns CDR1 MNHEY and CDR2 SVGAGI. CDR3 coding DNA: TGTGCCAGCAGTTACAGCCGACTGAGCTCCTATGGCTACACCTTC. Amino acids: CASSYSRLSSYGYTF.

Concerning this clone itself: This same CDR3 is encoded by further DNA sequences in the sample. The chain combines TRBV28 with TRBJ2-7; D possibly corresponds to TRBD2 (6 bases). Trimming removed 2 bases from V and 1 base from J, with 9 bases in between. The germline V gene has CDR1 MDHEN and CDR2 SYDVKM. This CDR3 region has 14 residues. This chain's CDR3 is CASSLGGSSYEQYF. The CDR3 region has the DNA TGTGCCAGCAGTTTAGGGGGGAGTTCCTACGAGCAGTACTTC.

In its sample, this clone was seen a few times. The rearrangement joins TRBV16 to TRBJ1-1; D might be TRBD1 (5 bases). Germline V gene data show CDR1 as KGHSY and CDR2 as FQNENV. This CDR3 region has 15 residues. V lost 5 bases, J lost 3 bases, and 16 bases lay in between. The CDR3 DNA reads TGTGCCAGCAGCAATCAGGGAGGGGTAGACACTGAAGCTTTCTTT. It yields the protein CASSNQGGVDTEAFF.

This chain connects TRBV7-2 to TRBJ1-5, with 10 bases identical to TRBD1. CDR1 is SGHTA and CDR2 is FQGNSA in the germline V gene. CDR3 length: 15 amino acids. V was clipped by 5 bases and J by 5 bases; unmatched bases: 6. For the CDR3, the DNA is TGTGCCAGCAGCCCAGGACAGGGGGGCTATCAGCCCCAGCATTTT. Amino acids: CASSPGQGGYQPQHF. Together with reference TRBV7-2 and TRBJ1-5, the CDR3 gives the full variable domain: GAGVSQSPSNKVTEKGKDVELRCDPISGHTALYWYRQSLGQGLEFLIYFQGNSAPDKSGLPSDRFSAERTGGSVSTLTIQRTQQEDSAVYLCASSPGQGGYQPQHFGDGTRLSIL.

The chain links TRBV18 to TRBJ2-3; D remains unclear. The V end lost 3 bases, the J end lost 0 bases, and 19 bases lay between the germline ends. Germline values: CDR1 KGHSH, CDR2 LQKENI. This CDR3 has 18 amino acids. The CDR3 nucleotides are TGTGCCAGCTCACCTCTCTATTCTCGGCGGTATAGCACAGATACGCAGTATTTT. This gives the protein CASSPLYSRRYSTDTQYF.

The chain carries TRBV10-3 and TRBJ2-7; D may be TRBD1 or TRBD2 (5 bases each). Germline lookup yields CDR1 ENHRY and CDR2 SYGVKD. This CDR3 is built from 16 residues. V was pared by 4 bases and J by 0 bases, with 16 bases between. The CDR3 nucleotides are TGTGCCATCAGTGGGGGGTTAGGGTCCAGCTCCTACGAGCAGTACTTC. As protein: CAISGGLGSSSYEQYF.

This clone was counted a few times. V gene TRBV10-2 combines with J gene TRBJ2-1; tentative D call: TRBD2 (6 bases). Germline V gene sequence: CDR1 WSHSY, CDR2 SAAADI. This CDR3 has 14 amino acids. With 4 bases removed from V and 4 bases from J, the gap between germline ends came to 11 bases. CDR3 amino acids: CASSGTTLYNEQFF. CDR3 sequence (DNA): TGCGCCAGCAGTGGGACTACCCTGTACAATGAGCAGTTCTTC.

Remarks on this clone: This may be a read error, as it is one base from a much larger clone. The sample carries other DNA sequences with the same CDR3. The gene calls are TRBV5-6 and TRBJ2-5; D uncertain. V gave up 0 bases and J gave up 3 bases, with 0 bases separating them. The CDR3 covers 11 residues. CDR1 is SGHDT, CDR2 YYEEEE, per germline. CDR3 sequence: CASSLEETQYF. The CDR3 DNA sequence: TGTGCCAGCAGCTTGGAAGAGACCCAGTACTTC.

A word on this clone: At one of its ends the junction is not consistent with the germline gene, which may arise from a read error. The chain carries TRBV7-7 and TRBJ2-1; no clear D gene. Germline V gives CDR1 SSHAT, CDR2 FNYEAQ (reference sequence). The CDR3 covers 13 residues. The CDR3 reads CASSLVPDNEQFF. CDR3 sequence (DNA): TGTGCTAGCAGCCTAGTCCCTGACAATGAGCAGTTCTTC.

This clone occurred a few times. The rearrangement links TRBV2 to TRBJ1-5, with no clear D. The CDR3 loop spans 14 amino acids. Trimming took off 0 bases at V and 4 bases at J, with 7 bases between the two ends. The germline CDR1 and CDR2 sequences are SNHLY and FYNNEI. The CDR3 sequence: CASSEAYGNQPQHF. The CDR3 DNA follows: TGTGCCAGCAGTGAAGCATACGGGAATCAGCCCCAGCATTTT.

The table lists this clone with a few counts. The rearrangement joins TRBV14 to TRBJ1-3; 8 positions agree with TRBD1. The CDR3 runs 17 residues. V was pared by 4 bases and J by 0 bases, with 8 bases of the junction left unmatched. Germline values: CDR1 SGHDN, CDR2 FVKESK. CDR3 loop: CASSRRTGLSSGNTIYF. The CDR3 DNA sequence: TGTGCCAGCAGCCGCCGGACAGGGCTGAGCTCTGGAAACACCATATATTTT.

The CDR3 nucleotides are TGTGCCAGCAGCTCCTCCCCAGGACAGGGGGCTACGGTGACCCAGTACTTC. This gives the protein CASSSSPGQGATVTQYF. V usage is TRBV7-2 and J usage is TRBJ2-5; 11 bases map to TRBD1. The CDR3 length is 17 residues. With 4 bases clipped from V and 7 bases from J, the junction kept 14 bases outside the gene matches. The germline gives CDR1 SGHTA, CDR2 FQGNSA.

In this sample, this clone turned up a few times. V usage is TRBV28 and J usage is TRBJ2-7; TRBD1 is a possible D gene (5 bases). This CDR3 has 16 amino acids. Deletions cut 4 bases from V and 2 bases from J, with 18 bases between. Germline V CDR1 and CDR2: MDHEN, SYDVKM. Here the CDR3 reads CASSSGGAQITYEQYF. CDR3 in DNA: TGTGCCAGCAGTTCGGGTGGGGCACAGATAACCTACGAGCAGTACTTC.

This clone was counted only a few times. CDR3 amino acids: CASSQGWSNQPQHF. The CDR3, as DNA: TGTGCCAGCAGTCAGGGGTGGAGCAATCAGCCCCAGCATTTT. The chain joins TRBV6-1 to TRBJ1-5; TRBD1 is a possible D gene (6 bases). The V gene lost 5 bases and the J gene lost 1 base, with 9 bases spanning the gap. CDR1 and CDR2 (germline): MNHNS, SASEGT. The CDR3 extends over 14 amino acids.

The J gene is TRBJ2-3, the V gene TRBV7-2, with 10 bases fitting TRBD2. After removal of 1 base from V and 0 bases from J, the junction contained 7 bases not matched to a gene. CDR3 size: 18 residues. Germline CDR1 reads SGHTA; CDR2 reads FQGNSA. CDR3 protein: CASSLVVTSGASTDTQYF. CDR3 DNA: TGTGCCAGCAGCTTAGTGGTCACTAGCGGGGCGAGCACAGATACGCAGTATTTT.

The genes are TRBV4-2 and TRBJ1-1; D is unclear. V shed 0 bases and J shed 7 bases, with 18 bases lying between them. The CDR3 is 16 amino acids. CDR1 is LGHNA, CDR2 YNFKEQ, per germline. CDR3 residues: CASSQDLDQPGFEAFF. The CDR3 coding sequence is TGTGCCAGCAGCCAAGATCTTGACCAACCCGGGTTTGAAGCTTTCTTT.

The chain uses TRBV2 and TRBJ2-2, with unresolved D. The length of the CDR3 is 13 residues. Germline V gene lookup returns CDR1 SNHLY and CDR2 FYNNEI. V was pared by 4 bases and J by 4 bases, with 7 bases between. The DNA of the CDR3 is TGTGCCAGCAGTGTCCTCCCCACCGGGGAGCTGTTTTTT. Translating it yields CASSVLPTGELFF.

Note on this clone: Other DNA sequences from this sample encode an identical CDR3 as well. CDR3 bases: TGTGCCAGTAGTATGGCTGGGGAGACCCAGTACTTC. This sequence encodes CASSMAGETQYF. The V call is TRBV19, the J call TRBJ2-5; D uncertain. V shed 3 bases and J shed 5 bases, with 7 bases lying between them. CDR3 length equals 12 residues. The V gene's germline CDR1 is LNHDA and CDR2 SQIVND (reference sequence).